This TCR beta chain was sequenced in a study of regulatory T cells in long-lasting Graves disease. With iRepertoire HTBI primers and Arm-PCR of CDR3 regions, TCR beta libraries were built. In TCRdb, the multiplex PCR reads were re-called with MiXCR into one record per CDR3 protein. Of some 220,000 distinct CDR3 sequences in the sample, approximately 18% were seen once. As for time point: newly diagnosed GD, antithyroid drugs for less than 3 months. Making the TCR library involved RNA that had been extracted from PBMCs. In its sample, this clonotype was seen many times. These records were also assigned to another study, of T cells in Graves' hyperthyroidism and ophthalmopathy.

The sequencing used peripheral blood mononuclear cells (PBMCs), collected at new diagnosis, from a patient treated with antithyroid drugs. The origin of this receptor is a woman aged 25 to 45 with Graves disease.

The CDR3 DNA reads TGTGCCAGCACCTCACCGCGGGACTACTCTGGAAACACCATATATTTT. It specifies CASTSPRDYSGNTIYF. The chain has TRBV6-1 and TRBJ1-3; D may be TRBD1 (5 bases). V lost 7 bases and J lost 0, with 16 bases in between. This CDR3 is built from 16 residues. Germline CDR1 MNHNS, CDR2 SASEGT.